This T cell receptor beta chain comes out of a study of T cell responses to AZD1222 COVID-19 vaccine. A remark on this clone: The antigen is undetermined.

Profiled with immunoSEQ multiplex PCR; TCRdb holds only in-frame clones, not every one. The sample carries tens of thousands of clones, around 80% recorded once. Study-wide points: Receipt of two AZD1222 doses was followed by a rise in Spike-specific TCR breadth and depth. Baseline seropositives among AZD1222 recipients totaled only 5 to 7. Donor demographics were predominantly white British with a female majority; clonal diversity may be underestimated.

This sample comprised peripheral blood, obtained on day 0 of MenACWY control vaccination. This sequence was found in an adult in good health.

This CDR3 reads CASSQDPAGTASGGAGANVLTF. The CDR3 DNA is TGTGCCAGCAGCCAAGATCCAGCCGGGACAGCTTCTGGAGGGGCGGGGGCCAACGTCCTGACTTTC. The chain has TRBV4-2 and TRBJ2-6, with TRBD1 as a possible D gene (7 bases). Germline values: CDR1 LGHNA, CDR2 YNFKEQ. V was trimmed by 0 bases and J by 4 bases, leaving 28 bases between them. The CDR3 runs to 22 residues.